This TCR beta chain was recorded in a study of blood T cell repertoires in COVID-19. Study in general: Samples representing acute and convalescent COVID-19 were sourced from the United States, Italy and Spain. The cDNA or gDNA used as material had been derived from T cells, B-cell-depleted T cells, or PBMCs.

Methods used by the authors: Amplification with reference gene primers provided the estimates of nucleated cell counts. Using immunoSEQ multiplex PCR, the repertoire was profiled, and TCRdb retains in-frame clones only, with some absent. D and trimming were read from the DNA, whereas the V and J calls and clone size are those reported in that table. The sample has 150,000 or so clones, around 83% seen once; the top ten hold around 3.1%. Sequenced material: peripheral blood. The TCR was taken from a woman older than 75 with acute or convalescent COVID-19.

The CDR3 spells CASSHRDRVQPQHF. The CDR3 DNA follows: TGTGCCAGCAGTCACCGTGACAGGGTCCAGCCCCAGCATTTT. The chain links TRBV7-8 to TRBJ1-5; TRBD1 matches 7 bases. This CDR3 has 14 residues. Germline V lookup: CDR1 SGHVS, CDR2 FQNEAQ. Unmatched junction bases numbered 9, after V lost 6 bases and J lost 7 bases.